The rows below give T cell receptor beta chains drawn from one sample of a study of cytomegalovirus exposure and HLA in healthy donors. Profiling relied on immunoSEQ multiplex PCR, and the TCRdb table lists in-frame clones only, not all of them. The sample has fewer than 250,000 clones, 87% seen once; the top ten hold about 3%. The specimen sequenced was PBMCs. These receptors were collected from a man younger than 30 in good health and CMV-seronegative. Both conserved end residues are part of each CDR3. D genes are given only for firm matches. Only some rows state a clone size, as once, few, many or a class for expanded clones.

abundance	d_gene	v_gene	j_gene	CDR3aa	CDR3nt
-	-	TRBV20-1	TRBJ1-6	CSAPPPLHF	TGCAGTGCTCCTCCACCCCTCCACTTT
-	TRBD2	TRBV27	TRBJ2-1	CASSHSGLAGVNEQFF	TGTGCCAGCAGCCACTCGGGACTAGCGGGAGTGAATGAGCAGTTCTTC
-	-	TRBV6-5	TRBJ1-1	CASTKGGADTEAFF	TGTGCCAGCACCAAGGGAGGGGCGGACACTGAAGCTTTCTTT
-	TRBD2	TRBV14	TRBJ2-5	CASSQGGLAAETQYF	TGTGCCAGCAGCCAAGGGGGACTAGCCGCGGAGACCCAGTACTTC
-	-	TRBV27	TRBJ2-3	CASSFSGLTSADTQYF	TGTGCCAGCAGTTTCTCGGGGTTAACTAGTGCTGATACGCAGTATTTT
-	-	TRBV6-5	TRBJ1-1	CASSFEGVAEAFF	TGTGCCAGCAGTTTTGAGGGAGTAGCTGAAGCTTTCTTT
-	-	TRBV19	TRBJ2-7	CASRPDRPPWGQYF	TGTGCCAGCCGCCCCGACAGGCCTCCCTGGGGACAGTACTTC
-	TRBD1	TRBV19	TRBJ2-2	CASSPGTVKTGELFF	TGTGCCAGTAGCCCCGGGACAGTTAAAACCGGGGAACTGTTTTTT
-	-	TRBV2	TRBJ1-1	CASIPHGGLAEAFF	TGTGCCAGCATTCCGCACGGAGGTCTTGCTGAAGCTTTCTTT
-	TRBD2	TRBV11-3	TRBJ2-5	CASSFSLAGPQYF	TGTGCCAGCAGCTTCTCACTAGCGGGACCCCAGTACTTC
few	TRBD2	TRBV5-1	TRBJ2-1	CASSFVGRAYEQFF	TGCGCCAGCAGCTTCGTCGGGAGGGCCTACGAGCAGTTCTTC
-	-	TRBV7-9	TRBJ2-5	CASSLGQQETQYF	TGTGCCAGCAGCTTAGGACAACAAGAGACCCAGTACTTC
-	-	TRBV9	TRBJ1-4	CASSSSTTDNEKLFF	TGTGCCAGCAGCTCATCGACGACAGATAATGAAAAACTGTTTTTT
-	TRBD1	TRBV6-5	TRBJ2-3	CASSFRTGGTDTQYF	TGTGCCAGCAGTTTCCGGACAGGGGGAACAGATACGCAGTATTTT
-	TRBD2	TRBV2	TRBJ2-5	CASSEAGPPGGTQYF	TGTGCCAGCAGTGAAGCCGGGCCCCCGGGGGGGACCCAGTACTTC
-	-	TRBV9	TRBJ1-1	CASSVGQGMNTEAFF	TGTGCCAGCAGCGTAGGCCAGGGGATGAACACTGAAGCTTTCTTT
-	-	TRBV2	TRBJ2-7	CASQNGVGEQYF	TGTGCCAGCCAAAACGGGGTCGGCGAGCAGTACTTC
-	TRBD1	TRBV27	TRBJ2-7	CASGSGQGAPYEQYF	TGTGCCAGTGGGTCCGGACAGGGGGCCCCCTACGAGCAGTACTTC
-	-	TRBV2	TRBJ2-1	CGLEGGAEQFF	TGTGGCCTCGAGGGCGGCGCTGAGCAGTTCTTC
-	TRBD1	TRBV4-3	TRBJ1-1	CASSRASGTVNTEAFF	TGCGCCAGCAGCCGTGCGTCCGGGACAGTGAACACTGAAGCTTTCTTT
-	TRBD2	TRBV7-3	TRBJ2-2	CASSLLGGDTGELFF	TGTGCCAGCAGCCTCCTCGGGGGGGACACCGGGGAGCTGTTTTTT
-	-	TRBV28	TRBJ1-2	CASSSQGLFGTF	TGTGCCAGCAGTTCACAGGGATTGTTCGGCACCTTC
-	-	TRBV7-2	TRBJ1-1	CASSFQIMNTEAFF	TGTGCCAGCAGCTTTCAGATCATGAACACTGAAGCTTTCTTT
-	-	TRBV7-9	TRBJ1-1	CASSLPGTEAFF	TGTGCCAGCAGCTTACCGGGCACTGAAGCTTTCTTT
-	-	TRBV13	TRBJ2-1	CASSPTGAYNEQFF	TGTGCCAGCAGCCCCACGGGGGCCTACAATGAGCAGTTCTTC
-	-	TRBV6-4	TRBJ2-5	CASSDGGIQETQYF	TGTGCCAGCAGTGACGGAGGGATCCAAGAGACCCAGTACTTC
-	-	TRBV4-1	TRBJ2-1	CASSQVSVTGNEQFF	TGCGCCAGCAGCCAAGTGAGCGTTACAGGCAATGAGCAGTTCTTC
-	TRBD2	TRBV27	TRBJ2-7	CASSFQLAVDEQYF	TGTGCCAGCAGTTTTCAACTAGCGGTGGACGAGCAGTACTTC
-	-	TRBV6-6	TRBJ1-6	CASIGVGGSPLHF	TGTGCCAGCATAGGGGTGGGGGGTTCACCCCTCCACTTT
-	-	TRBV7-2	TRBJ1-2	CASSVGQRSNYGYTF	TGTGCCAGCAGCGTAGGACAGCGTTCTAACTATGGCTACACCTTC
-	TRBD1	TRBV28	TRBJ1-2	CASSYSQGVAYGYTF	TGTGCCAGCAGTTACTCCCAGGGGGTTGCCTATGGCTACACCTTC
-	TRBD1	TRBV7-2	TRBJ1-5	CASSSDRRNQPQHF	TGTGCCAGCAGCTCGGACAGGAGAAATCAGCCCCAGCATTTT
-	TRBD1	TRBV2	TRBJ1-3	CASRVTGGSGNTIYF	TGTGCCAGCAGGGTTACAGGGGGCAGTGGAAACACCATATATTTT
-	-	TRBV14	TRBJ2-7	CASSQVGGGEQYF	TGTGCCAGCAGCCAAGTGGGAGGGGGTGAGCAGTACTTC
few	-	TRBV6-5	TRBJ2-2	CASSDSTDTGELFF	TGTGCCAGCAGTGACTCGACAGACACCGGGGAGCTGTTTTTT
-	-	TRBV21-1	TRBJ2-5	CASSMGKQETQYF	TGTGCCAGCAGCATGGGCAAACAAGAGACCCAGTACTTC
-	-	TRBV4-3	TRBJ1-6	CASSQVLDRKRDSPLHF	TGCGCCAGCAGCCAAGTACTTGACCGGAAGAGGGATTCACCCCTCCACTTT
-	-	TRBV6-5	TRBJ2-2	CASSHARSGELFF	TGTGCCAGCAGTCACGCCAGGTCCGGGGAGCTGTTTTTT
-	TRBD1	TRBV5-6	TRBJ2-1	CASSLGTGTGTNEQFF	TGTGCCAGCAGCTTGGGTACTGGGACAGGGACTAATGAGCAGTTCTTC
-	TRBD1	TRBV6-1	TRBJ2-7	CASIQGAYEQYF	TGTGCCAGCATTCAGGGGGCCTACGAGCAGTACTTC
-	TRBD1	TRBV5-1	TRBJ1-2	CASSSPTLQGVYTF	TGCGCCAGCAGCTCTCCGACCCTCCAGGGGGTCTACACCTTC
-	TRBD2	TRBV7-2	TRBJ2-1	CASSLVGLAGGFFDEQFF	TGTGCCAGCAGCTTAGTCGGTCTAGCGGGAGGTTTTTTCGATGAGCAGTTCTTC
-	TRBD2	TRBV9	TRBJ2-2	CASTATGLAGGPITGELFF	TGTGCCAGCACCGCCACCGGACTAGCGGGGGGGCCGATCACCGGGGAGCTGTTTTTT
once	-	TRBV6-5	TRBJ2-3	CASSYGGATDTQYF	TGTGCCAGCAGTTACGGGGGGGCCACAGATACGCAGTATTTT
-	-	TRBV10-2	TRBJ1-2	CASMGGRGVYGYTF	TGCGCCAGCATGGGGGGGCGCGGCGTCTATGGCTACACCTTC
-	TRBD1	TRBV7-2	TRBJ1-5	CASSPGQGNQPQHF	TGTGCCAGCAGCCCTGGACAGGGCAATCAGCCCCAGCATTTT